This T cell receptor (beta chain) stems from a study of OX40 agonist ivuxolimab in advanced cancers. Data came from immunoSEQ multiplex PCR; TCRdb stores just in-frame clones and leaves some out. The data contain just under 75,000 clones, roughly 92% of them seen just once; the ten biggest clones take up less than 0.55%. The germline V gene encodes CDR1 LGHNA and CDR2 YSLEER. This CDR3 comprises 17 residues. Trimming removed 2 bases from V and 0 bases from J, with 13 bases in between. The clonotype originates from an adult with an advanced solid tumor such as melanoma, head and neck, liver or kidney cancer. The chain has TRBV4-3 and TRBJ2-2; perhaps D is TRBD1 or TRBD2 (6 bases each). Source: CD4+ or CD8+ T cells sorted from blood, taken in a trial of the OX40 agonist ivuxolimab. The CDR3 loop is CASSQSTGAANTGELFF. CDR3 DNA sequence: TGCGCCAGCAGCCAATCAACGGGGGCTGCGAACACCGGGGAGCTGTTTTTT.